The clone carrying this TCR beta chain has only a few counts. Sequenced by immunoSEQ multiplex PCR; TCRdb stores in-frame clones only, minus some. The data contain several thousand clones, 80% to 90% of them seen just once; the ten biggest clones take up 3.5% to 4.5%. The source of the sample is a study of follicular helper T cells after annual influenza vaccination. Germline CDR1 is MNHNS and CDR2 is SASEGT. The CDR3 contains 13 residues. The V gene lost 10 bases and the J gene lost 5 bases, with 17 bases spanning the gap. Time point given: 2014-2015 season, 7 days after vaccination. Per time point, 40-100 mL of blood was sampled.

The chain recombines TRBV6-1 with TRBJ1-2; perhaps TRBD1 as D (5 bases). Sample: CXCR5+ CD38- circulating T follicular helper cells from blood, taken 7 days after influenza vaccination. Documented subset: circulating Tfh, non-naive CD4+CXCR5+PD-1+ (ICOS+CD38+ or ICOS-CD38-). The source is an adult who received the influenza vaccine. The CDR3 bases are TGTGCCACACCCCTGGAGGGGAAATATGGCTACACCTTC. This codes for CATPLEGKYGYTF.